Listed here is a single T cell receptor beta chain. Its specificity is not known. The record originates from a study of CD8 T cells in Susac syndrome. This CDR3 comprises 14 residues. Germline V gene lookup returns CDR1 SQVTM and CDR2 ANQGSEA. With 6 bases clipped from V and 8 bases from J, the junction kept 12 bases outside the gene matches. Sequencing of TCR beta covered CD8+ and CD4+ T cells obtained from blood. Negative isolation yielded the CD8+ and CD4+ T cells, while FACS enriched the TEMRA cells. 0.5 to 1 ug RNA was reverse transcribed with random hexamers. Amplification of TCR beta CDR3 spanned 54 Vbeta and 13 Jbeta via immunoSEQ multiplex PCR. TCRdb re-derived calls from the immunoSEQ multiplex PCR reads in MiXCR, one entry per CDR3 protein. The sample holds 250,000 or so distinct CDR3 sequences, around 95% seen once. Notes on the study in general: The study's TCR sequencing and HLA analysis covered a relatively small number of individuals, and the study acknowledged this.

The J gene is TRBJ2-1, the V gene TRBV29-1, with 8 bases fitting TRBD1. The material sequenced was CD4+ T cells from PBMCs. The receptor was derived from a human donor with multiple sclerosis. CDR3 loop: CSVGTGTGFDEQFF. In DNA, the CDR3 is TGCAGCGTGGGAACCGGGACAGGTTTCGATGAGCAGTTCTTC.